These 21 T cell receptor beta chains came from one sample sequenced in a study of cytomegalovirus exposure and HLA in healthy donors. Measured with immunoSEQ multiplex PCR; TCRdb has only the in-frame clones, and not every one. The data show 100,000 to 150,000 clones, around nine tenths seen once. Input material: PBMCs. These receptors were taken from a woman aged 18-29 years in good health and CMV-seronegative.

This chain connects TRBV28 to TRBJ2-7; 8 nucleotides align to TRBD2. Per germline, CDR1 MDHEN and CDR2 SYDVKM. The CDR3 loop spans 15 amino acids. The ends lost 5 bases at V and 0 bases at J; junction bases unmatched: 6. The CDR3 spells CASSVAGFSSYEQYF. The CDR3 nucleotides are TGTGCCAGCAGTGTAGCGGGATTCAGCTCCTACGAGCAGTACTTC.

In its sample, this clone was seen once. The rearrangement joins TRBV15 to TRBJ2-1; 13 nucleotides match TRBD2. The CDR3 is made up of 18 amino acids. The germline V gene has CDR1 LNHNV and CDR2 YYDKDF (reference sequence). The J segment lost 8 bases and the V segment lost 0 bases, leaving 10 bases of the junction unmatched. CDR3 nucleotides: TGTGCCACCAGCAGAGAGATTAGGACTAGCGGGAGAGGATATGAGCAGTTCTTC. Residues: CATSREIRTSGRGYEQFF.

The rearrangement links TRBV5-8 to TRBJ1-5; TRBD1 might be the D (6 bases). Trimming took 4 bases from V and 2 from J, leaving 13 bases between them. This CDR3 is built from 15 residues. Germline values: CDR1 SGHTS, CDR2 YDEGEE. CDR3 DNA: TGTGCCAGCAGCGGTACAGGGTGGCGCAATCAGCCCCAGCATTTT. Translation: CASSGTGWRNQPQHF. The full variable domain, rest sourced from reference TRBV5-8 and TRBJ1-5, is EAGVTQSPTHLIKTRGQQATLRCSPISGHTSVYWYQQALGLGLQFLLWYDEGEERNRGNFPPRFSGRQFPNYSSELNVNALELEDSALYLCASSGTGWRNQPQHFGDGTRLSIL.

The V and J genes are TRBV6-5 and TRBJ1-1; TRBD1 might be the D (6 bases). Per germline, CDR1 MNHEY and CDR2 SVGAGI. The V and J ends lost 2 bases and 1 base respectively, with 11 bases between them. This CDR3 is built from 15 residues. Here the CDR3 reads CASSYDRWGNTEAFF. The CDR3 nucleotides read TGTGCCAGCAGTTACGACAGGTGGGGGAACACTGAAGCTTTCTTT.

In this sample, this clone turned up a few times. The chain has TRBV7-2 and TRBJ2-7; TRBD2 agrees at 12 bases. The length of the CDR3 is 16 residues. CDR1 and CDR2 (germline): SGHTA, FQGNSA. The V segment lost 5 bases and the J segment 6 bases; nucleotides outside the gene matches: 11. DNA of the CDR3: TGTGCCAGCAGCAATCCCTGGACTAGCGGGAAACCCGAGCAGTACTTC. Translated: CASSNPWTSGKPEQYF.

The CDR3 nucleotides are TGTGCCAGCAGACGGACAGGGGGTTTTGCCGGGGAGCTGTTTTTT. Translated, it gives CASRRTGGFAGELFF. The gene calls are TRBV7-9 and TRBJ2-2, with 10 nucleotides matching TRBD1. This CDR3 has 15 residues. V shed 6 bases and J 6 bases; nucleotides not matched to a gene: 7. CDR1 and CDR2 (germline): SEHNR, FQNEAQ (reference sequence).

The CDR3: CASTKSGGPNNEQFF. The CDR3 DNA is TGTGCCAGTACGAAGTCGGGAGGGCCGAACAATGAGCAGTTCTTC. The J gene is TRBJ2-1, the V gene TRBV19, with TRBD2 matching over 8 bases. In germline, CDR1 is LNHDA, CDR2 SQIVND (reference sequence). The CDR3 consists of 15 residues. Trimming at V came to 7 bases and at J to 5 bases, leaving 10 bases not matched to a gene.

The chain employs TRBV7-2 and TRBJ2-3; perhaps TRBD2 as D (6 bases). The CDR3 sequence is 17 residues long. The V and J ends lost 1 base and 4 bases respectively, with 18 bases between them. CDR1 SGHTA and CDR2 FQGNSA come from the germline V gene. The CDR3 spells CASSLGSLGSRADTQYF. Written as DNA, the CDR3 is TGTGCCAGCAGCTTAGGGTCTCTCGGGAGTAGGGCAGATACGCAGTATTTT.

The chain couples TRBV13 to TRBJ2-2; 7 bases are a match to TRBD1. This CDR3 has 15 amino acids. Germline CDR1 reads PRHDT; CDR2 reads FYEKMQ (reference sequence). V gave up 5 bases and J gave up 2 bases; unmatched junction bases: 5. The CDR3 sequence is CASSLRTGNTGELFF. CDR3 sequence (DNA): TGTGCCAGCAGCCTCCGGACAGGAAACACCGGGGAGCTGTTTTTT.

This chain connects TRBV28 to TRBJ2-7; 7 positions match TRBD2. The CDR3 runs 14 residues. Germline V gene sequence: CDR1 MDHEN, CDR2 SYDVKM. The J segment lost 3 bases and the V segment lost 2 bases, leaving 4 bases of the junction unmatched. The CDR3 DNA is TGTGCCAGCAGTTTAATCGGGGGGATCTACGAGCAGTACTTC. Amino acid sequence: CASSLIGGIYEQYF.

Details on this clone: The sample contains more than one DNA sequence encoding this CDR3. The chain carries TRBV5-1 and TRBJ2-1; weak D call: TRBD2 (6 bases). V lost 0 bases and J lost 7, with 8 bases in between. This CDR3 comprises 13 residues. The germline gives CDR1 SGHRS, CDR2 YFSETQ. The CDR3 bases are TGCGCCAGCAGCTTGGCCGGGGGAAATGAGCAGTTCTTC. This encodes CASSLAGGNEQFF.

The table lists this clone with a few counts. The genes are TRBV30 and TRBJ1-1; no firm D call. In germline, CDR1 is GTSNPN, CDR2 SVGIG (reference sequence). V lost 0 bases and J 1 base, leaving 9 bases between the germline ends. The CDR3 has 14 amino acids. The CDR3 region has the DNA TGTGCCTGGAGTGTAGTGGCCGAGAACACTGAAGCTTTCTTT. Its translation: CAWSVVAENTEAFF.

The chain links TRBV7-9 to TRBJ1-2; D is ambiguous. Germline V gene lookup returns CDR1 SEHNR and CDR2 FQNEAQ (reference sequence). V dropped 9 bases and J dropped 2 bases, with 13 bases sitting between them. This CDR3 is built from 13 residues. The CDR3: CASTAEGNYGYTF. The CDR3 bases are TGTGCCAGTACCGCGGAGGGCAACTATGGCTACACCTTC.

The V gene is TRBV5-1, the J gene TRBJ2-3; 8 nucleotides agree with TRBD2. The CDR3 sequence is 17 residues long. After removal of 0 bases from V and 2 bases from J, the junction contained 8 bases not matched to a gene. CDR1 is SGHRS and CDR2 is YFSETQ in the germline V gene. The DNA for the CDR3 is TGCGCCAGCAGCTTGGGCCCCGAAGCGGGAGACACAGATACGCAGTATTTT. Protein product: CASSLGPEAGDTDTQYF.

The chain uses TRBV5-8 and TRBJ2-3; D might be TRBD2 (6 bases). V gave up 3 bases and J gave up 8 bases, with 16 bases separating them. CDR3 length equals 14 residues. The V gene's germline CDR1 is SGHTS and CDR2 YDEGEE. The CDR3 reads CASSWNSGGTTQYF. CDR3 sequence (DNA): TGTGCCAGCAGCTGGAACTCTGGGGGGACTACGCAGTATTTT.

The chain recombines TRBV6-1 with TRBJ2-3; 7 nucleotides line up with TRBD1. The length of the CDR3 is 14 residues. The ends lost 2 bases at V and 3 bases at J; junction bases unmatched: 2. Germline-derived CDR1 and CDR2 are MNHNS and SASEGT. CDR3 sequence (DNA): TGTGCCAGCAGTGAATGGGGACAGACAGATACGCAGTATTTT. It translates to CASSEWGQTDTQYF.

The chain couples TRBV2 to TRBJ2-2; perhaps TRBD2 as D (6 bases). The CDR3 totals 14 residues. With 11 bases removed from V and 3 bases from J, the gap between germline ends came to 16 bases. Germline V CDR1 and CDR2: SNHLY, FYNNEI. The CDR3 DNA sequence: TGTGCCTGGCTATTGGGGGGTTACACCGGGGAGCTGTTTTTT. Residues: CAWLLGGYTGELFF.

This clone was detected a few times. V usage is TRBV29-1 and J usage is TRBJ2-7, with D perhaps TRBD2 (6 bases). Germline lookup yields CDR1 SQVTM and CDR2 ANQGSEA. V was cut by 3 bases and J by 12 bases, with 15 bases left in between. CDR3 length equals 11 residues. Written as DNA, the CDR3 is TGCAGCGTTGACTCGACTAGTTTTCGGTACTTC. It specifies CSVDSTSFRYF.

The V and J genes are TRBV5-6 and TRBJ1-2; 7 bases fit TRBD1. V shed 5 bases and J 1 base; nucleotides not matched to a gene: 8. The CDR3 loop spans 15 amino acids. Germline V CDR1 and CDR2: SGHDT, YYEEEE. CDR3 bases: TGTGCCAGCAGTTGGGACAGCCACCTTAACTATGGCTACACCTTC. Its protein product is CASSWDSHLNYGYTF.

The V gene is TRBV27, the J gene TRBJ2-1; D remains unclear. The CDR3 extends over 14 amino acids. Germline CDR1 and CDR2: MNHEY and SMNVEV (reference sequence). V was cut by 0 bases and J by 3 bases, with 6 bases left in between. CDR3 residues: CASSLSTSYNEQFF. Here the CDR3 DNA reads TGTGCCAGCAGTTTATCAACCAGCTACAATGAGCAGTTCTTC.

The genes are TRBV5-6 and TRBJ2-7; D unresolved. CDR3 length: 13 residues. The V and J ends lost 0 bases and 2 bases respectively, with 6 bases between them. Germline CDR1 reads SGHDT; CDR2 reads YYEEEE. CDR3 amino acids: CASSLANPYEQYF. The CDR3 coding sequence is TGTGCCAGCAGCTTGGCTAACCCCTACGAGCAGTACTTC.